The T cell receptor (beta chain) described here comes from a study of cytomegalovirus exposure and HLA in healthy donors. Turning to the study itself: Later analysis reported that the 130 or so validation repertoires shared the platform of the approximately 670 first-cohort repertoires.

The CDR3 has 14 residues. Germline V gene data show CDR1 as MNHNY and CDR2 as SVGAGI (reference sequence). With V trimmed by 6 bases and J by 6 bases, 9 bases remained unmatched. Only in-frame clones appear in the TCRdb table, and some are missing; sequencing was by immunoSEQ multiplex PCR. The sample has approximately 150,000 clones, around 86% seen once. Worth noting for this clone: What it recognizes is unknown.

The study's findings and limits: Reports indicated that the classifier achieved high specificity and sensitivity in diagnosing cytomegalovirus status.

The donors were part of the 120-subject validation cohort, which stood apart from the roughly 700-subject first cohort. The genes are TRBV6-6 and TRBJ2-7; TRBD2 matches at 9 bases. The sequenced sample was PBMCs. The TCR originated in a young man in good health and CMV-seropositive. CDR3 region: CASRNPGLAGEQYF. The CDR3 DNA sequence: TGTGCCAGCAGAAATCCGGGACTAGCTGGCGAGCAGTACTTC.